The 7 T cell receptor beta chains reported below all come from one sample, sequenced in a study of blood T cell repertoires in COVID-19. Repertoires were generated with immunoSEQ multiplex PCR, while TCRdb's copy carries only in-frame clones and drops some. This table holds about 190,000 clones, 65% to 85% found once. Sequencing was performed on PBMCs or T cells enriched from blood (not recorded which). Receptors were obtained from a woman aged 25-40 years who had recovered from COVID-19.

This clone has a handful of counts. The chain carries TRBV19 and TRBJ1-2; perhaps TRBD1 as D (6 bases). The V gene lost 4 bases and the J gene lost 3 bases, with 12 bases spanning the gap. The CDR3 runs to 14 residues. In germline, CDR1 is LNHDA, CDR2 SQIVND (reference sequence). This chain's CDR3 is CASSTPPGDYGYTF. CDR3 nucleotides: TGTGCCAGTAGTACACCGCCAGGGGACTATGGCTACACCTTC.

This chain links TRBV28 with TRBJ1-3, with 8 bases that match TRBD1. With V trimmed by 7 bases and J by 4 bases, 12 bases remained unmatched. CDR1 and CDR2 from the germline V gene are MDHEN and SYDVKM. This CDR3 is 16 amino acids long. CDR3 loop: CASTLGQGATGNTIYF. DNA of the CDR3: TGTGCCAGCACCCTGGGGCAGGGGGCCACAGGAAACACCATATATTTT.

In its sample, this clone was seen a few times. The V call is TRBV2, the J call TRBJ2-6; unclear D gene. V shed 6 bases and J shed 0 bases, with 6 bases lying between them. Germline CDR1 and CDR2: SNHLY and FYNNEI. The CDR3 has 14 residues. The CDR3 nucleotides read TGTGCCAGCAGCTCTAGCTCTGGGGCCAACGTCCTGACTTTC. Amino acid sequence: CASSSSSGANVLTF.

This clone was observed a handful of times. The rearrangement joins TRBV4-2 to TRBJ2-5, with 15 bases that match TRBD2. V lost 1 base to trimming and J lost 6 bases; unmatched junction nucleotides: 3. The germline V gene has CDR1 LGHNA and CDR2 YNFKEQ. The CDR3 consists of 16 residues. The DNA of the CDR3 is TGTGCCAGCAGCCAAGGGACTAGCGGGGGGGCCAAGACCCAGTACTTC. It specifies CASSQGTSGGAKTQYF.

This clone was seen a few times. The chain combines TRBV28 with TRBJ2-7; TRBD2 agrees at 10 bases. Per the germline V gene, CDR1 is MDHEN and CDR2 is SYDVKM. CDR3 size: 15 residues. V shed 7 bases, J shed 7 bases, and the junction held 13 bases outside the gene matches. The CDR3 sequence: CASTLAGLAGAEQYF. CDR3 bases: TGTGCCAGCACCTTAGCTGGCCTAGCGGGAGCTGAGCAGTACTTC.

The chain recombines TRBV7-6 with TRBJ1-1; D not certain. The germline gives CDR1 SGHVS, CDR2 FNYEAQ. CDR3 length: 14 amino acids. V was cut by 0 bases and J by 7 bases, with 12 bases left in between. The CDR3 nucleotides read TGTGCCAGCAGCTTAGCTGGATACAGTAGTGAAGCTTTCTTT. The encoded protein is CASSLAGYSSEAFF.

This sequence joins TRBV2 and TRBJ2-7; the D is unclear. The ends were cut back, 6 bases at V and 2 bases at J, with 8 bases in the middle. The CDR3 loop spans 12 amino acids. The germline V gene encodes CDR1 SNHLY and CDR2 FYNNEI. The CDR3 DNA reads TGTGCCAGCAGGGTGACAACCTACGAGCAGTACTTC. Protein: CASRVTTYEQYF.